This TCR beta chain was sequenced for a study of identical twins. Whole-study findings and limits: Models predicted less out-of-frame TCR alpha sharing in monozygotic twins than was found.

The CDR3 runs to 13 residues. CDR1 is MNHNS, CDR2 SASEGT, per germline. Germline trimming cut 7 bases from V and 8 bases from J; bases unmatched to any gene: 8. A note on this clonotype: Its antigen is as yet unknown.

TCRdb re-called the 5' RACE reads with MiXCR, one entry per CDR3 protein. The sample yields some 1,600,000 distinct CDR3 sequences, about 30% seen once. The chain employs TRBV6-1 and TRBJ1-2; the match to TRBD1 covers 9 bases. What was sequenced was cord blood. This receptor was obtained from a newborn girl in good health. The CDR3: CASTATGGRGYTF. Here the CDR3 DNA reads TGTGCCAGCACCGCAACAGGGGGCAGGGGCTACACCTTC.